This TCR beta chain was obtained from a study of PD-1 blockade in classical Hodgkin lymphoma. Study-level background: Patients were administered nivolumab (3 mg/kg intravenously) every 2 weeks.

With no exception, relapse followed autologous stem cell transplantation in all patients, and brentuximab vedotin exposure varied. Comment on this clone: Its target is unknown.

The repertoire was sequenced with immunoSEQ multiplex PCR; TCRdb's copy has only in-frame clones and lacks some. The sample has tens of thousands of clones; roughly 89% are singletons. General study findings and limits: According to reports, newly diagnosed patients had lower baseline TCR diversity than healthy donors, and relapsed/refractory patients had lower baseline TCR diversity still. At C4D1, TCR diversity had climbed significantly for CD4+ cells, though not for CD8+ cells. Complete responders possessed baseline diversity comparable to newly diagnosed patients.

Germline V lookup: CDR1 MDHEN, CDR2 SYDVKM. Deletions cut 5 bases from V and 14 bases from J, with 31 bases between. The CDR3 extends over 17 amino acids. The clonotype was recovered from a human donor with classical Hodgkin lymphoma. V and J are TRBV28 and TRBJ1-5; a weak D match, TRBD1 (6 bases). The sample was peripheral blood mononuclear cells (PBMCs), taken before the second cycle of nivolumab. The CDR3 DNA follows: TGTGCCAGCAGTGCTAGTGGGGGCCCGGGAGCACTAGGAAGGGAGCATTTT. Protein sequence: CASSASGGPGALGREHF.